The next 30 T cell receptor beta chains were all read from a single sample in a study of blood T cells in healthy people across ages. A sample-barcoded 5' primer and a J-beta primer mix were used in a second PCR of roughly 7 to 12 cycles. TCRdb fed the 5' RACE reads into MiXCR, producing one record per CDR3 protein. The sample carries 600,000 to 850,000 distinct CDR3 sequences, more than 40% recorded once. Sequencing input: blood. The receptors here all came from a woman aged 60-75 years in good health.

This chain joins TRBV20-1 and TRBJ2-1; D might be TRBD2 (5 bases). This CDR3 region has 15 residues. Germline CDR1 DFQATT, CDR2 SNEGSKA (reference sequence). Trimming removed 4 bases from V and 5 bases from J, with 18 bases in between. CDR3 protein: CSATSGLAQNNEQFF. CDR3 DNA: TGCAGTGCTACCTCCGGACTCGCTCAAAACAATGAGCAGTTCTTC.

This clonotype was counted at least ten times. The chain joins TRBV12-3 or TRBV12-4 to TRBJ2-7; TRBD1 matches 9 bases. The CDR3 is 15 amino acids. V lost 5 bases and J lost 4; bases outside the gene matches: 9. CDR3: CASSRTGGRGYEQYF. DNA for the CDR3: TGTGCCAGCAGTCGCACAGGGGGCCGTGGATACGAGCAGTACTTC.

DNA of the CDR3: TGTGCCAGCAGCGCGGACAGGGCCCTATACAATGAGCAGTTCTTC. Residues: CASSADRALYNEQFF. The chain links TRBV5-6 to TRBJ2-1; 8 bases agree with TRBD1. With 4 bases clipped from V and 4 bases from J, the junction kept 7 bases outside the gene matches. The CDR3 has 15 residues. From germline, CDR1 is SGHDT and CDR2 YYEEEE.

The chain has TRBV30 and TRBJ2-5, with 7 positions matching TRBD2. The CDR3 consists of 14 residues. Germline CDR1 and CDR2: GTSNPN and SVGIG (reference sequence). With V trimmed by 7 bases and J by 3 bases, 11 bases remained unmatched. The CDR3 protein is CASRSGSLEETQYF. CDR3 in DNA: TGTGCCTCGCGTAGCGGGTCATTGGAAGAGACCCAGTACTTC. Full variable domain (rest looked up from reference TRBV30 and TRBJ2-5): SQTIHQWPATLVQPVGSPLSLECTVEGTSNPNLYWYRQAAGRGLQLLFYSVGIGQISSEVPQNLSASRPQDRQFILSSKKLLLSDSGFYLCASRSGSLEETQYFGPGTRLLVL.

As to this clonotype: Being one base from a much bigger clone, this may be a read error. The chain is built from TRBV29-1 and TRBJ2-6; D call uncertain. The germline gives CDR1 SQVTM, CDR2 ANQGSEA. The CDR3 runs 16 residues. The CDR3 spells CSVSTVMVSEANVLTF. The DNA of the CDR3 is TGCAGCGTCTCGACCGTAATGGTATCTGAGGCCAACGTCCTGACTTTC.

The rearrangement joins TRBV29-1 to TRBJ2-5, with unresolved D. Trimming removed 0 bases from V and 4 bases from J, with 3 bases in between. This CDR3 comprises 11 residues. The germline V gene has CDR1 SQVTM and CDR2 ANQGSEA. CDR3 sequence reads: CSVEDVETQYF. CDR3 coding DNA: TGCAGCGTTGAAGACGTAGAGACCCAGTACTTC.

This clonotype was seen more than once but under ten times. J is TRBJ2-5 and V is TRBV10-3, with TRBD2 matching over 7 bases. Germline V gene data show CDR1 as ENHRY and CDR2 as SYGVKD. CDR3 length: 14 residues. V lost 4 bases and J lost 7; bases outside the gene matches: 9. The CDR3 coding sequence is TGTGCCATCAGTGGGACTAGTATTATGGGGACCCAGTACTTC. This encodes CAISGTSIMGTQYF.

Many counts were recorded for this clonotype. This sequence joins TRBV4-3 and TRBJ2-1; D is unclear. The germline V gene encodes CDR1 LGHNA and CDR2 YSLEER. V lost 1 base and J 5 bases, leaving 12 bases between the germline ends. This CDR3 contains 15 residues. As DNA, the CDR3 is TGCGCCAGCAGCCAAGTTAATGGACCCCACAATGAGCAGTTCTTC. This gives the protein CASSQVNGPHNEQFF.

This clonotype was seen at least ten times. The J gene is TRBJ2-3, the V gene TRBV6-1; 7 nucleotides agree with TRBD1. This CDR3 region has 17 residues. CDR1 is MNHNS, CDR2 SASEGT, per germline. Trimming took 6 bases from V and 1 from J; bases not matched to a gene: 13. CDR3 sequence: CASSDPRTGKGTDTQYF. DNA for the CDR3: TGTGCCAGCAGCGATCCACGGACAGGCAAAGGCACAGATACGCAGTATTTT.

Here the CDR3 DNA reads TGTGCCAGCAGTTCAACCGGACAGGGAGATGGCTACACCTTC. Translated, it gives CASSSTGQGDGYTF. This chain connects TRBV27 to TRBJ1-2; TRBD1 matches at 8 bases. Germline loops: CDR1 MNHEY, CDR2 SMNVEV (reference sequence). After removal of 4 bases from V and 6 bases from J, the junction contained 7 bases not matched to a gene. The CDR3 runs 14 residues.

The V gene is TRBV5-1, the J gene TRBJ2-3, with 10 bases aligning to TRBD2. This CDR3 contains 17 residues. Germline V CDR1 and CDR2: SGHRS, YFSETQ. Trimming took 1 base from V and 0 from J; bases not matched to a gene: 5. In DNA, the CDR3 is TGCGCCAGCAGCTTGACTGTAGCGGGGGGAAGCACAGATACGCAGTATTTT. It encodes CASSLTVAGGSTDTQYF.

Comment on this clonotype: A much larger clone sits a single nucleotide away, making a read error possible. This chain connects TRBV10-3 to TRBJ2-1; 13 nucleotides line up with TRBD2. CDR3 size: 20 residues. The germline CDR1 and CDR2 sequences are ENHRY and SYGVKD. CDR3 bases: TGTGCCATCACTAGAGGACTAGCGGGAGAAGAGAGGCGGACCTACAATGAGCGGTTCTTC. This translates into CAITRGLAGEERRTYNERFF.

The chain combines TRBV7-2 with TRBJ2-3; 12 bases map to TRBD2. The CDR3 totals 17 residues. Germline V gene lookup returns CDR1 SGHTA and CDR2 FQGNSA. V shed 2 bases, J shed 3 bases, and the junction held 6 bases outside the gene matches. CDR3 sequence: CASSLPSGGEGTDTQYF. CDR3 nucleotides: TGTGCCAGCAGCTTACCTAGCGGGGGGGAGGGGACAGATACGCAGTATTTT.

This clonotype was detected a few times. V usage is TRBV28 and J usage is TRBJ2-7; TRBD1 agrees at 7 bases. Germline V gene lookup returns CDR1 MDHEN and CDR2 SYDVKM. CDR3 length: 14 amino acids. Unmatched junction bases numbered 9, after V lost 6 bases and J lost 4 bases. In DNA form, the CDR3 reads TGTGCCAGCAGACAAGGCTTGGGACAGTACGAGCAGTACTTC. It translates to CASRQGLGQYEQYF.

This chain uses TRBV20-1 with TRBJ2-1, with TRBD1 as a possible D gene (6 bases). The CDR3 length is 14 residues. Germline lookup yields CDR1 DFQATT and CDR2 SNEGSKA (reference sequence). Trimming took off 6 bases at V and 5 bases at J, with 17 bases between the two ends. CDR3 DNA: TGCAGTGCCCTGGGACACCCGACCAACAATGAGCAGTTCTTC. It encodes CSALGHPTNNEQFF.

This clonotype was detected only a few times. This rearrangement joins TRBV2 to TRBJ2-5; possibly TRBD1 or TRBD2 for D (5 bases each). The CDR3 has 14 residues. CDR1 SNHLY and CDR2 FYNNEI come from the germline V gene. The germline V and J ends were trimmed by 6 bases and 5 bases, with 16 bases remaining between them. Here the CDR3 DNA reads TGTGCCAGCAGGGGGACGGAGGAACGGGAGACCCAGTACTTC. Residues: CASRGTEERETQYF.

Points on this clonotype: The germline gene is not matched at one end of the junction; a read error may be the cause. V and J are TRBV20-1 and TRBJ2-5; D might be TRBD2 (6 bases). The CDR3 extends over 16 amino acids. Germline V gives CDR1 DFQATT, CDR2 SNEGSKA (reference sequence). The CDR3 nucleotides read TGCAGTGCTGGAGAACCCCGGGGGAGGTTCCAAGGGACCCAGTACTTC. This encodes CSAGEPRGRFQGTQYF.

With regard to this clonotype: This may come from a read error, since a much larger clone is one base off. The rearrangement uses TRBV28 and TRBJ2-7; maybe TRBD1 (6 bases). The germline V and J ends were trimmed by 5 bases and 2 bases, with 22 bases remaining between them. Germline V gives CDR1 MDHEN, CDR2 SYDVKM. CDR3 length equals 17 residues. The CDR3 loop is CASSESAGTSLPYEQYF. For the CDR3, the DNA is TGTGCCAGCAGTGAATCCGCCGGGACATCCCTCCCCTACGAGCAGTACTTC.

The chain couples TRBV29-1 to TRBJ1-2, with D uncertain. Deletions cut 0 bases from V and 10 bases from J, with 12 bases between. CDR3 length equals 12 residues. CDR1 is SQVTM, CDR2 ANQGSEA, per germline. CDR3 nucleotide sequence: TGCAGCGTTGAAGATCGCGGAGCATTCTACACCTTC. It translates to CSVEDRGAFYTF.

The rearrangement links TRBV7-2 to TRBJ1-2; maybe TRBD1 (5 bases). This CDR3 is 15 amino acids long. Trimming took 3 bases from V and 5 from J, leaving 16 bases between them. Germline CDR1 SGHTA, CDR2 FQGNSA. The DNA for the CDR3 is TGTGCCAGCAGCTTTCAGTCCCGGGACTTATATGGCTACACCTTC. It specifies CASSFQSRDLYGYTF.

For the CDR3, the DNA is TGCGCCAGCAGCTTGGACGGGGGGATCCAAGAGACCCAGTACTTC. It is translated as CASSLDGGIQETQYF. The rearrangement links TRBV5-1 to TRBJ2-5, with 7 bases lining up with TRBD2. The V gene end was trimmed by 0 bases and the J gene end by 1 base; junction bases not matched to a gene: 3. In germline, CDR1 is SGHRS, CDR2 YFSETQ. CDR3 length: 15 amino acids.

This clonotype was counted only a few times. The chain uses TRBV4-1 and TRBJ2-1; D ambiguous. Trimming removed 2 bases from V and 8 bases from J, with 4 bases in between. Germline CDR1 and CDR2: MGHRA and YSYEKL. The CDR3 contains 11 residues. This chain's CDR3 is CASSQRYEQFF. DNA of the CDR3: TGCGCCAGCAGCCAAAGGTATGAGCAGTTCTTC.

This clonotype showed up just a few times. This chain connects TRBV20-1 to TRBJ1-6; no firm D call. The germline V gene encodes CDR1 DFQATT and CDR2 SNEGSKA (reference sequence). The CDR3 extends over 13 amino acids. V was trimmed by 3 bases and J by 11 bases, leaving 14 bases between them. In DNA form, the CDR3 reads TGCAGTGCTAGCCAAGGCCCGGGCCCACCCCTCCACTTT. It is translated as CSASQGPGPPLHF.

CDR3 region: CASSSHGENTEAFF. CDR3 coding DNA: TGTGCCAGCAGTTCCCACGGGGAGAACACTGAAGCTTTCTTT. This chain connects TRBV6-1 to TRBJ1-1; no firm D call. Germline CDR1 reads MNHNS; CDR2 reads SASEGT. V was cut by 5 bases and J by 1 base, with 11 bases left in between. This CDR3 is built from 14 residues.

The V gene is TRBV6-5, the J gene TRBJ2-3; maybe TRBD2 (5 bases). CDR1 is MNHEY and CDR2 is SVGAGI in the germline V gene. This CDR3 has 16 residues. V was clipped by 6 bases and J by 6 bases, with 22 bases between them. CDR3 sequence reads: CASRPPSGFLGDTQYF. The CDR3 nucleotides are TGTGCCAGCAGGCCCCCAAGCGGCTTCCTTGGGGATACGCAGTATTTT.

The rearrangement uses TRBV5-1 and TRBJ1-5; tentative D call: TRBD1 (6 bases). Germline-derived CDR1 and CDR2 are SGHRS and YFSETQ. The CDR3 is made up of 13 amino acids. Trimming cost V 4 bases and J 9 bases, with 14 bases left between them. The CDR3 loop is CASSLEGGGPQHF. The CDR3 DNA is TGCGCCAGCAGCCTGGAGGGGGGCGGGCCCCAGCATTTT. Filled out from reference TRBV5-1 and TRBJ1-5, the complete variable domain reads KAGVTQTPRYLIKTRGQQVTLSCSPISGHRSVSWYQQTPGQGLQFLFEYFSETQRNKGNFPGRFSGRQFSNSRSEMNVSTLELGDSALYLCASSLEGGGPQHFGDGTRLSIL.

This clonotype occurred once. Germline is not matched at one junction end, which may reflect a read error. The chain recombines TRBV20-1 with TRBJ1-6; TRBD1 agrees at 7 bases. This CDR3 has 15 amino acids. CDR1 and CDR2 from the germline V gene are DFQATT and SNEGSKA (reference sequence). CDR3 coding DNA: TGCAGTGCTAGGCGACAGGGCGTAGATAATCCACCCCTCCACTTT. Protein: CSARRQGVDNPPLHF.

The gene calls are TRBV6-5 and TRBJ2-7; D not resolved. From germline, CDR1 is MNHEY and CDR2 SVGAGI. There are 14 residues in the CDR3. The V end lost 2 bases, the J end lost 2 bases, and 10 bases lay between the germline ends. CDR3 sequence (DNA): TGTGCCAGCAGTTACGGGTCTGCTGCCTACGAGCAGTACTTC. Residues: CASSYGSAAYEQYF.

The chain employs TRBV12-3 or TRBV12-4 and TRBJ2-5; D remains ambiguous. The CDR3 is made up of 14 amino acids. Trimming took 8 bases from V and 1 from J, leaving 14 bases between them. The CDR3 loop is CASANLAVQETQYF. DNA of the CDR3: TGTGCCAGCGCTAATCTGGCGGTCCAAGAGACCCAGTACTTC.

This clonotype was counted a few times. V is TRBV4-2 and J is TRBJ2-7; tentative D call: TRBD1 (6 bases). The CDR3 covers 14 residues. The germline V and J ends were trimmed by 3 bases and 2 bases, with 11 bases remaining between them. Germline CDR1 is LGHNA and CDR2 is YNFKEQ. In DNA, the CDR3 is TGTGCCAGCAGCCAGGCAGGACAGACCTACGAGCAGTACTTC. Amino acids: CASSQAGQTYEQYF.